One sample yielded the 14 T cell receptor beta chains listed below, sequenced in a study of CD8 T cells in ankylosing spondylitis. Each CDR3 protein gets one entry after TCRdb re-called the 5' RACE reads with MiXCR. The table lists roughly 230,000 distinct CDR3 sequences, 15% to 20% of them singletons. Sequenced material: blood, either unsorted or a sorted T cell fraction (not recorded which). The source is a male donor with ankylosing spondylitis or in good health (not recorded which).

This clonotype was seen more than once but under ten times. V usage is TRBV7-8 and J usage is TRBJ2-7; possible D gene TRBD2, 6 bases. In germline, CDR1 is SGHVS, CDR2 FQNEAQ. Trimming left V 5 bases short and J 5 bases short, with 19 bases between. This CDR3 comprises 15 residues. The CDR3 region is CASSRSSVEEHEQYF. CDR3 nucleotides: TGTGCCAGCAGCCGATCTAGCGTGGAGGAGCACGAGCAGTACTTC.

This clonotype has just a few counts. CDR3 in DNA: TGTGCCAGCAGTTTGGGGGAGATTAGTCCATCAGATACGCAGTATTTT. This sequence encodes CASSLGEISPSDTQYF. The chain has TRBV12-3 or TRBV12-4 and TRBJ2-3; the D gene could be TRBD1 or TRBD2 (5 bases each). With 3 bases removed from V and 4 bases from J, the gap between germline ends came to 17 bases. CDR3 length: 16 amino acids.

This clonotype appeared a few times. The genes are TRBV28 and TRBJ1-4; TRBD1 is a possible D gene (5 bases). Germline V gene lookup returns CDR1 MDHEN and CDR2 SYDVKM. Trimming cost V 2 bases and J 5 bases, with 18 bases left between them. The CDR3 covers 17 residues. As DNA, the CDR3 is TGTGCCAGCAGTTTAGGGTACGGGGCGACGAGGAATGAAAAACTGTTTTTT. It specifies CASSLGYGATRNEKLFF.

This clonotype was seen a few times. The CDR3 loop reads CASSFLGPTYEQYF. As DNA, the CDR3 is TGTGCCAGCAGCTTTTTAGGACCTACCTACGAGCAGTACTTC. The chain employs TRBV27 and TRBJ2-7; D gene ambiguous. The V end lost 6 bases, the J end lost 2 bases, and 14 bases lay between the germline ends. The CDR3 runs to 14 residues. Germline V gives CDR1 MNHEY, CDR2 SMNVEV (reference sequence).

The chain uses TRBV7-2 and TRBJ2-2; D call uncertain. Germline loops: CDR1 SGHTA, CDR2 FQGNSA. V lost 3 bases and J lost 2, with 7 bases in between. The CDR3 sequence is 14 residues long. The DNA for the CDR3 is TGTGCCAGCAGCTTTTGGCCAAACACCGGGGAGCTGTTTTTT. Amino acid sequence: CASSFWPNTGELFF.

The J gene is TRBJ2-1, the V gene TRBV3-1; D is unresolved. CDR1 is LGHDT and CDR2 is YNNKEL in the germline V gene (reference sequence). The CDR3 runs to 16 residues. Trimming removed 0 bases at V and 4 bases at J, with 13 bases between. CDR3 residues: CASSQEVTAVYNEQFF. The CDR3 region has the DNA TGTGCCAGCAGCCAAGAAGTGACGGCGGTTTACAATGAGCAGTTCTTC.

As concerns this clonotype: This may come from a read error, since a much larger clone is one base off. The chain links TRBV27 to TRBJ2-1; D possibly corresponds to TRBD1 (6 bases). The CDR3 runs 16 residues. CDR1 is MNHEY, CDR2 SMNVEV, per germline (reference sequence). CDR3 region: CASTLTGWDTYNEQLF. The CDR3 DNA is TGTGCCAGCACCCTAACCGGATGGGACACTTACAATGAGCAGCTCTTC.

This clonotype has more than one count but fewer than ten. The chain is built from TRBV25-1 and TRBJ2-3, with 11 bases fitting TRBD1. This CDR3 is built from 13 residues. Germline V gives CDR1 MGHDK, CDR2 SYGVNS. V lost 10 bases, J lost 3 bases, and 3 bases stayed unmatched. The CDR3 reads CATRDRGTDTQYF. In nucleotides, the CDR3 is TGTGCCACCCGGGACAGGGGGACAGATACGCAGTATTTT.

Ten or more counts support this clonotype. The V call is TRBV4-3, the J call TRBJ2-7; D perhaps matches TRBD2 (5 bases). Germline loops: CDR1 LGHNA, CDR2 YSLEER. The CDR3 is 13 amino acids. V lost 0 bases and J lost 9, with 12 bases in between. CDR3 in DNA: TGCGCCAGCAGCCAAGATCGAGGGAAGGGGCAGTACTTC. Its translation: CASSQDRGKGQYF.

This chain links TRBV7-9 with TRBJ2-7; D might be TRBD1 (6 bases). The CDR3 has 13 amino acids. Germline V gene sequence: CDR1 SEHNR, CDR2 FQNEAQ (reference sequence). V dropped 2 bases and J dropped 4 bases, with 9 bases sitting between them. The CDR3 here is CASSLIQGYEQYF. CDR3 bases: TGTGCCAGCAGCTTAATTCAGGGGTACGAGCAGTACTTC.

Only a few counts were recorded for this clonotype. The rearrangement joins TRBV4-1 to TRBJ2-3, with TRBD2 identical over 8 bases. V lost 3 bases and J lost 0; bases outside the gene matches: 5. The CDR3 consists of 16 residues. Per the germline V gene, CDR1 is MGHRA and CDR2 is YSYEKL. The CDR3 region is CASSQQLAVSTDTQYF. The CDR3 coding sequence is TGCGCCAGCAGCCAGCAACTAGCGGTCAGCACAGATACGCAGTATTTT.

The J gene is TRBJ1-1, the V gene TRBV27; D not certain. The germline V and J ends were trimmed by 5 bases and 4 bases, with 14 bases remaining between them. The CDR3 extends over 14 amino acids. Germline CDR1 is MNHEY and CDR2 is SMNVEV (reference sequence). The DNA of the CDR3 is TGTGCCAGCAGTCATTCTGGGTTGGGCACTGAAGCTTTCTTT. Protein product: CASSHSGLGTEAFF.

The chain uses TRBV21-1 and TRBJ2-3; TRBD1, the D gene given by the table, was not confirmed from the DNA. TRBV21-1 is reported as a pseudogene. This CDR3 region has 16 residues. CDR3 nucleotide sequence: TGTGCCAGCAGTGATGACAGTTTTACTAGCACAGATACGCAGTATTTT. Encoded protein: CASSDDSFTSTDTQYF.

This CDR3 is CSAHQGRLSNQPQHF. CDR3 bases: TGCAGCGCCCATCAGGGACGATTGAGCAATCAGCCCCAGCATTTT. The chain carries TRBV29-1 and TRBJ1-5; weak D call: TRBD1 (5 bases). In germline, CDR1 is SQVTM, CDR2 ANQGSEA. V was clipped by 7 bases and J by 1 base, with 17 bases between them. This CDR3 has 15 residues.